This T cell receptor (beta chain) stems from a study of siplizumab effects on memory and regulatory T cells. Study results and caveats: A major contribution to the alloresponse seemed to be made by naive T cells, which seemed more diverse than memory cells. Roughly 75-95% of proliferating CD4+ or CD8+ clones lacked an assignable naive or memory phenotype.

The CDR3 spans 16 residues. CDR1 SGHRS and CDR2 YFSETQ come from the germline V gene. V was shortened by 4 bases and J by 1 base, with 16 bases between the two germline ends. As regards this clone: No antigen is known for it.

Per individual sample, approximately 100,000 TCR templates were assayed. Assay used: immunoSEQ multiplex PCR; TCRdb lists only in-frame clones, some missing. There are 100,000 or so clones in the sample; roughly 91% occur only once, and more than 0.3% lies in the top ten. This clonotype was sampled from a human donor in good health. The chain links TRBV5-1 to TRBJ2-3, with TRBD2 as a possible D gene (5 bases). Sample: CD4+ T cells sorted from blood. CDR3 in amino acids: CASSTRTGGGTDTQYF. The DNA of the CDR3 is TGCGCCAGCAGCACCCGGACTGGCGGAGGCACAGATACGCAGTATTTT.